This T cell receptor beta chain was sequenced during a study of T cell responses to AZD1222 COVID-19 vaccine. Whole-study results and caveats: With two AZD1222 doses given, Spike-specific TCR breadth and depth both rose. It should be noted that donors were predominantly white British and more often female, and clonal diversity was possibly underestimated.

The table came from immunoSEQ multiplex PCR; TCRdb's copy has only in-frame clones and leaves some out. The sample shows around 120,000 clones, roughly 91% of them seen only once. Note on this clone: Its cognate antigen is unknown.

Germline CDR1 and CDR2: SGHTA and FQGNSA. Trimming stripped 0 bases from V and 4 bases from J, with 6 bases between. The CDR3 is 14 residues long. The clonotype comes from an adult in good health. This specimen consisted of peripheral blood, obtained on day 0 of AZD1222 vaccination. The chain links TRBV7-2 to TRBJ2-2; D gene unclear. CDR3 protein: CASSLAGRTGELFF. Written as DNA, the CDR3 is TGTGCCAGCAGCTTAGCAGGCCGCACCGGGGAGCTGTTTTTT.